A selection of T cell receptor beta chains follows, all from one sample in a study of CD8 T cells in Susac syndrome. TCRdb re-called the immunoSEQ multiplex PCR reads through MiXCR, storing one row per CDR3 protein. This sample yields 350,000 to 550,000 distinct CDR3 sequences, of which approximately 85% are seen a single time; approximately 0.11% belongs to the top ten. Sequencing was performed on CD8+ T cells from PBMCs. These receptors all stem from a human donor with multiple sclerosis. Each CDR3 is given with its conserved first and last residue. The D gene is left open where the match is weak. Clone size is shown for a subset of rows, as once, few, many or a class of expanded clone.

j_gene,d_gene,abundance,v_gene,CDR3aa,CDR3nt
TRBJ2-7,TRBD2,once,TRBV3-1,CASSPGASLAGGNSYEQYF,TGTGCCAGCAGCCCCGGGGCTAGTCTAGCGGGAGGGAACTCCTACGAGCAGTACTTC
TRBJ2-1,NA,NA,TRBV5-1,CASSHGGRGYNEQFF,TGCGCCAGCAGCCATGGGGGACGGGGATACAATGAGCAGTTCTTC
TRBJ1-1,NA,NA,TRBV5-4,CASSFDGNTEAFF,TGTGCCAGCAGCTTTGATGGGAACACTGAAGCTTTCTTT
TRBJ2-1,TRBD2,NA,TRBV3-1,CASSQRRLAEGNEQFF,TGTGCCAGCAGCCAAAGGAGGCTAGCGGAGGGGAATGAGCAGTTCTTC
TRBJ2-1,TRBD1,NA,TRBV2,CASNPGTGDYNEQFF,TGTGCCAGCAATCCCGGGACAGGGGACTACAATGAGCAGTTCTTC
TRBJ2-1,NA,NA,TRBV3-1,CASSQEDEQFFGGVF,NA
TRBJ1-6,NA,NA,TRBV15,CATSRNTGQASPLHF,TGTGCCACCAGCAGAAATACGGGACAAGCTTCACCCCTCCACTTT
TRBJ2-7,NA,NA,TRBV4-1,CASSQLPLMEQYF,TGCGCCAGCAGCCAATTACCCTTGATGGAGCAGTACTTC
TRBJ2-3,TRBD2,NA,TRBV12-3/TRBV12-4,CASSPAGGRTDTQYF,TGTGCCAGCAGCCCAGCGGGAGGTCGTACAGATACGCAGTATTTT
TRBJ2-3,TRBD2,NA,TRBV6-1,CASSEPEGRDTDTQYF,TGTGCCAGCAGTGAACCAGAGGGGAGGGACACAGATACGCAGTATTTT
TRBJ2-2,NA,NA,TRBV25-1,CASRYSGELFF,TGTGCCAGCCGTTATTCCGGGGAGCTGTTTTTT